Listed here are 2 T cell receptor beta chains from one sample, sequenced in a study of T cells after yellow fever vaccination. Each CDR3 protein gets one entry after TCRdb re-called the 5' RACE reads with MiXCR. The table lists hundreds of thousands of distinct CDR3 sequences, roughly 14% of them singletons. Source: PBMCs, taken on the day of the yellow fever booster vaccination. These receptors were obtained from a man aged 25-45 years who received the YFV17D yellow fever vaccine.

The sample holds a few counts of this clonotype. This chain joins TRBV19 and TRBJ2-5, with D possibly being TRBD1 (6 bases). Germline CDR1 LNHDA, CDR2 SQIVND (reference sequence). The CDR3 sequence is 16 residues long. V was pared by 1 base and J by 1 base, with 13 bases between. Written as DNA, the CDR3 is TGTGCCAGTAGTATAGGCCCAGGGGAGCCCCAAGAGACCCAGTACTTC. Encoded protein: CASSIGPGEPQETQYF. Variable domain in full (rest from reference TRBV19 and TRBJ2-5): DGGITQSPKYLFRKEGQNVTLSCEQNLNHDAMYWYRQDPGQGLRLIYYSQIVNDFQKGDIAEGYSVSREKKESFPLTVTSAQKNPTAFYLCASSIGPGEPQETQYFGPGTRLLVL.

The chain couples TRBV10-1 to TRBJ2-7; a possible D gene is TRBD2 (7 bases). Germline V lookup: CDR1 WNHNN, CDR2 SYGVQD (reference sequence). With 6 bases removed from V and 2 bases from J, the gap between germline ends came to 20 bases. This CDR3 comprises 16 residues. DNA of the CDR3: TGCGCCAGCAGCCCCGGAGGGGGGGGAACAACCTACGAGCAGTACTTC. Translation: CASSPGGGGTTYEQYF.